This T cell receptor (beta chain) is drawn from a study of response to subunit inactivated influenza vaccine. The study, taken as a whole, reports: Authors suggested seasonal influenza vaccinations each recruit few new T cells.

TCRdb reprocessed the RT-PCR reads with MiXCR, giving one entry per CDR3 protein. The sample records about 700,000 distinct CDR3 sequences, around 14% being singletons. CDR1 DFQATT and CDR2 SNEGSKA come from the germline V gene (reference sequence). J was trimmed by 7 bases and V by 6 bases; bases with no gene match: 9. The CDR3 sequence is 14 residues long. Concerning this clonotype itself: Its antigen is as yet unknown.

This material consisted of PBMCs from blood, taken 11 to 12 days after vaccination. The rearrangement uses TRBV20-1 and TRBJ2-1; 10 nucleotides match TRBD1. This receptor was obtained from a man aged 50 to 60 who received an inactivated influenza vaccine. In DNA, the CDR3 is TGCAGTGCCAGCGGGACAGGGGCCGGGAATGAGCAGTTCTTC. Its translation is CSASGTGAGNEQFF.